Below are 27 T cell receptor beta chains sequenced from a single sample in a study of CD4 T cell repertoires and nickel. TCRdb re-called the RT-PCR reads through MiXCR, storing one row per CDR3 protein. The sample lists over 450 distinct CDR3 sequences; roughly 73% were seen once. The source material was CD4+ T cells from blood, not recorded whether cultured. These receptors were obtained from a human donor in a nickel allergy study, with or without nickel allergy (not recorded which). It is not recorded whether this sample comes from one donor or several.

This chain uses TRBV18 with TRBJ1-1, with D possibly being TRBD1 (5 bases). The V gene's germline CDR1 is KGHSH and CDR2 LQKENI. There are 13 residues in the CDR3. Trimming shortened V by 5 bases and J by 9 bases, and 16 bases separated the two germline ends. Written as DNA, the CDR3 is TGTGCCAGCTCATTCGCGGACAATGGGAAAGCTTTCTTT. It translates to CASSFADNGKAFF.

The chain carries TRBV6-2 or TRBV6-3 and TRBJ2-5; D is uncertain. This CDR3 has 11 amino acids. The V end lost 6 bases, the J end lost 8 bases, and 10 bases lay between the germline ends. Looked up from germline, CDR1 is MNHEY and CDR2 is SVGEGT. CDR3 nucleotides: TGTGCCAGCAGCCTCAAGAATACCCAGTACTTC. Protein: CASSLKNTQYF.

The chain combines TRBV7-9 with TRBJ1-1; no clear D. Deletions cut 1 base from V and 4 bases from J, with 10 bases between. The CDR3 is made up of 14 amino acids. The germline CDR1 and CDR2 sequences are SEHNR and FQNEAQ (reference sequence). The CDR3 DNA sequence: TGTGCCAGCAGCTTAGTCGTCCGGGCCACTGAAGCTTTCTTT. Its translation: CASSLVVRATEAFF.

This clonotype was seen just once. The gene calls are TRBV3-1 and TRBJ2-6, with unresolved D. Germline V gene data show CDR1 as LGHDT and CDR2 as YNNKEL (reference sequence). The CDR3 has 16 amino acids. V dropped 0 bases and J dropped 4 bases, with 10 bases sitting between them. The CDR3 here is CASSQDYGVGANVLTF. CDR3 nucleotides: TGTGCCAGCAGCCAAGATTATGGGGTCGGGGCCAACGTCCTGACTTTC.

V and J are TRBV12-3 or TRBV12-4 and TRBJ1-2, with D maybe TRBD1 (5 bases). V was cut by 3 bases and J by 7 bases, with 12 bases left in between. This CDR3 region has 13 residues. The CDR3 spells CASSFAGTVGYTF. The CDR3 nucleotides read TGTGCCAGCAGTTTCGCAGGGACGGTTGGCTACACCTTC.

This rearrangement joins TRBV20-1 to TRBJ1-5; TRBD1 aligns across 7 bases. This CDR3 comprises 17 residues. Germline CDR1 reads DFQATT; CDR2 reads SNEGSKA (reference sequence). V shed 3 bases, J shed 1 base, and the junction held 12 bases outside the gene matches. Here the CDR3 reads CSASRGQATRSNQPQHF. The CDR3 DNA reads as TGCAGTGCTAGTAGGGGGCAGGCTACTAGAAGCAATCAGCCCCAGCATTTT.

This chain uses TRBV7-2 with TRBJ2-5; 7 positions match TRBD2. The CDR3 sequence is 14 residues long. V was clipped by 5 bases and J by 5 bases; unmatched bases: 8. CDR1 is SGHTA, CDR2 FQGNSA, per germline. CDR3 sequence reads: CASSTRLAHETQYF. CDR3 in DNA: TGTGCCAGCAGCACGAGACTAGCCCATGAGACCCAGTACTTC.

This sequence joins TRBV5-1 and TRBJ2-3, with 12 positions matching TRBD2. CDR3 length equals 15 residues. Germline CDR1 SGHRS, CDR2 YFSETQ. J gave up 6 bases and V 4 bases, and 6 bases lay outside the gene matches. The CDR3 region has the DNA TGCGCCAGCAGCCCGACTAGCGGGAGATCGGATACGCAGTATTTT. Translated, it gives CASSPTSGRSDTQYF.

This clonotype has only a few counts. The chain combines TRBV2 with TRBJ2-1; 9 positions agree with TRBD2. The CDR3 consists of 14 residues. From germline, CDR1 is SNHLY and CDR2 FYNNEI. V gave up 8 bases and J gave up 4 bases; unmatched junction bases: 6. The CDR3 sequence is CASGRGLAYNEQFF. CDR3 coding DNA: TGTGCCAGCGGAAGGGGACTAGCTTACAATGAGCAGTTCTTC.

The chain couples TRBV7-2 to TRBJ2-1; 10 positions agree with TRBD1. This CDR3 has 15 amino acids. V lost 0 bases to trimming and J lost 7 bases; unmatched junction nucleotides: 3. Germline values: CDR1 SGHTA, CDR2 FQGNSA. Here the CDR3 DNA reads TGTGCCAGCAGCTTAGCCGCGGGACAGGGGAATGAGCAGTTCTTC. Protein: CASSLAAGQGNEQFF.

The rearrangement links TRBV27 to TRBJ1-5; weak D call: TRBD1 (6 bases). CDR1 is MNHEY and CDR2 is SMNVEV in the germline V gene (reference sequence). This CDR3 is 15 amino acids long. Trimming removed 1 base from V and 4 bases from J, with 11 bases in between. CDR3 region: CASSLWGGANQPQHF. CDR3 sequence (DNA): TGTGCCAGCAGTTTATGGGGGGGCGCGAATCAGCCCCAGCATTTT.

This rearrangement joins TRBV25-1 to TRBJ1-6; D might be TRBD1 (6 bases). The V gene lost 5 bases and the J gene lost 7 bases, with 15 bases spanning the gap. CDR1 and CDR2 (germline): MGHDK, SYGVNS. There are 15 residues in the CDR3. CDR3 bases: TGTGCCAGCAGTACCCAAGGAAGGGGGAATTCACCCCTCCACTTT. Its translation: CASSTQGRGNSPLHF.

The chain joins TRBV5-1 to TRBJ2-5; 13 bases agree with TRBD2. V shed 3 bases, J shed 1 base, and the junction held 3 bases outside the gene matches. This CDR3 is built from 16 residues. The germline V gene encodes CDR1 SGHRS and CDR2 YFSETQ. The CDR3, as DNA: TGCGCCAGCAGCTACAGGACTAGCGGGAGCCAAGAGACCCAGTACTTC. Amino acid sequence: CASSYRTSGSQETQYF.

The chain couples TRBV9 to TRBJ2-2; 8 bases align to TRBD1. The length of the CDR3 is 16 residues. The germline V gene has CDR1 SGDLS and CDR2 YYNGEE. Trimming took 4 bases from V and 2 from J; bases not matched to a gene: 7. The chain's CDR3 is CASSTQQGVNTGELFF. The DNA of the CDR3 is TGTGCCAGCAGCACCCAACAGGGGGTAAACACCGGGGAGCTGTTTTTT.

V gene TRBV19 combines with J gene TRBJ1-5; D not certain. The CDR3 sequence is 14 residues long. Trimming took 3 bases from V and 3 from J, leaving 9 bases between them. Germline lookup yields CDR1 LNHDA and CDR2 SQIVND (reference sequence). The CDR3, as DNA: TGTGCCAGTAGTATCTTAGGTAACAATCAGCCCCAGCATTTT. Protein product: CASSILGNNQPQHF.

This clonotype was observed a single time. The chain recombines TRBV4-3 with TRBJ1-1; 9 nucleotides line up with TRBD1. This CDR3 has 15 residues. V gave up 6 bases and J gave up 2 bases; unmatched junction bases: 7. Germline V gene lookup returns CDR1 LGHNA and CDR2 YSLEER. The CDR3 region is CASRPGDRVNTEAFF. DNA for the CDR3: TGCGCCAGCAGGCCCGGGGACAGGGTAAACACTGAAGCTTTCTTT.

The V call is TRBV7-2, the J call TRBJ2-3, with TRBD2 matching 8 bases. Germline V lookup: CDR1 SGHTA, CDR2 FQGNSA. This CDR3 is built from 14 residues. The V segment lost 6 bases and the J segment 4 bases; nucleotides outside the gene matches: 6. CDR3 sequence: CASSPGLAADTQYF. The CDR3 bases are TGTGCCAGCAGTCCCGGACTAGCAGCAGATACGCAGTATTTT.

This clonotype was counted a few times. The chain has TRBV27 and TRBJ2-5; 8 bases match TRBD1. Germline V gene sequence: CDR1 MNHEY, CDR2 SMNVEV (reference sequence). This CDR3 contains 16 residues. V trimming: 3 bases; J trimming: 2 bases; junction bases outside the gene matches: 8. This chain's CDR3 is CASSLAFGTGQETQYF. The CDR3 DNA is TGTGCCAGCAGTTTGGCCTTCGGGACAGGACAAGAGACCCAGTACTTC.

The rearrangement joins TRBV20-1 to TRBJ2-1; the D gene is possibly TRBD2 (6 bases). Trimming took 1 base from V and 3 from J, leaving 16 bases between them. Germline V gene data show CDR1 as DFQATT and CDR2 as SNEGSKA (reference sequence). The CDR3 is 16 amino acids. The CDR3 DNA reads TGCAGTGCTAGAGTGTCGGGGCGGGATCTCTACAATGAGCAGTTCTTC. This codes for CSARVSGRDLYNEQFF.

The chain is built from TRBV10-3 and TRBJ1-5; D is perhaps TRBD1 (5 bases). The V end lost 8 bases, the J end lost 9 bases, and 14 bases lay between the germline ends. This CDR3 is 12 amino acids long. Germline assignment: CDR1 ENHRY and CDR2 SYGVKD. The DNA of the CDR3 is TGTGCCATCGGTGGGGCCCCGGGGCCCCAGCATTTT. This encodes CAIGGAPGPQHF.

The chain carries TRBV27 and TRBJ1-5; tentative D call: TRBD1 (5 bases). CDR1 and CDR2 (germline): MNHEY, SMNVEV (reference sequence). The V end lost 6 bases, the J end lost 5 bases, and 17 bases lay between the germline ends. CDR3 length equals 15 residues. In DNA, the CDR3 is TGTGCCAGCAGGGATTCGGGACTCGTACATCAGCCCCAGCATTTT. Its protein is CASRDSGLVHQPQHF.

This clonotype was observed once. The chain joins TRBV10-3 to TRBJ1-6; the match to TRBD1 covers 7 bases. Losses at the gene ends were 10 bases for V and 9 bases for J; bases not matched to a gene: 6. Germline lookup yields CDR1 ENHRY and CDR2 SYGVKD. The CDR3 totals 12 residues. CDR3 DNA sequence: TGTGCCACCGCCTCAGGGGGTTCACCCCTCCACTTT. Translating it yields CATASGGSPLHF.

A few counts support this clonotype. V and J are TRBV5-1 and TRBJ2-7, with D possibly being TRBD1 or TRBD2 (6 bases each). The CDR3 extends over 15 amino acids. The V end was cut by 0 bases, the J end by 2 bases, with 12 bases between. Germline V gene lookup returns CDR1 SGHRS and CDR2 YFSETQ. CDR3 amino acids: CASSLEGGTTYEQYF. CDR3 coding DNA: TGCGCCAGCAGCTTGGAGGGGGGTACCACCTACGAGCAGTACTTC. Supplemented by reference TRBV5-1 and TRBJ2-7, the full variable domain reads KAGVTQTPRYLIKTRGQQVTLSCSPISGHRSVSWYQQTPGQGLQFLFEYFSETQRNKGNFPGRFSGRQFSNSRSEMNVSTLELGDSALYLCASSLEGGTTYEQYFGPGTRLTVT.

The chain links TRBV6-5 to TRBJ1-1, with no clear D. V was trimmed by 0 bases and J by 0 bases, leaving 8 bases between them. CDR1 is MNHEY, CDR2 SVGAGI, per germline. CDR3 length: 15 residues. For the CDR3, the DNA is TGTGCCAGCAGTTACTCGGCAGCCATGAACACTGAAGCTTTCTTT. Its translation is CASSYSAAMNTEAFF.

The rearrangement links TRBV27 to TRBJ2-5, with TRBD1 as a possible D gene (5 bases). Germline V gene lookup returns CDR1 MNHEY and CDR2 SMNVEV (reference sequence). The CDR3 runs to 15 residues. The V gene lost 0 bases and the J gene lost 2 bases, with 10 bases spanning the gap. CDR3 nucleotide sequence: TGTGCCAGCAGTTTATCGAACAGGATTCAAGAGACCCAGTACTTC. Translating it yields CASSLSNRIQETQYF.

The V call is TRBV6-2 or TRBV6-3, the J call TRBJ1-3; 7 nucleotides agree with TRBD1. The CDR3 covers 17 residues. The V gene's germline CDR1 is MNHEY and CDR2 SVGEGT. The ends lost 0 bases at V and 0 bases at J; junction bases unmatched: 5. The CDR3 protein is CASSYSGQRSSGNTIYF. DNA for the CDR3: TGTGCCAGCAGTTACTCGGGACAGCGCAGCTCTGGAAACACCATATATTTT.

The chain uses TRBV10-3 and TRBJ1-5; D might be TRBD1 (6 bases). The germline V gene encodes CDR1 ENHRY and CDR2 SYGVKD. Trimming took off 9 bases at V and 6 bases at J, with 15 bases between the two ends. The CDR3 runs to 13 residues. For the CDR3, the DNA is TGTGCCATAACACAGGGAGGAGGTCAGCCCCAGCATTTT. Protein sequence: CAITQGGGQPQHF.